The clone carrying this TCR beta chain was picked up many times. What it recognizes is unknown. The lymph nodes were axillary draining lymph nodes from breast cancer patients. TCRdb itself ran the multiplex PCR reads through MiXCR, one entry per CDR3 protein. The sample has some 130,000 distinct CDR3 sequences, around 20% seen once; the top ten hold 2% to 2.5%. This specimen comes from a study of breast tumors, draining lymph nodes, adjacent tissues. General study findings and limits: Tumors had less TCR diversity than lymph nodes, more than nontumor tissue. Luminal-like breast cancer showed significantly higher tumor–nontumor repertoire similarity than basal-like.

The CDR3 is 13 residues long. With 5 bases removed from V and 7 bases from J, the gap between germline ends came to 14 bases. The germline V gene encodes CDR1 LNHNV and CDR2 YYDKDF (reference sequence). V gene TRBV15 combines with J gene TRBJ1-2; possibly TRBD1 for D (6 bases). Material for sequencing was axillary lymph node tissue. The receptor was isolated from a female donor with breast cancer. Some clones in this sample may be carry-over from other donors' samples. The CDR3 is CATSPGTSFGYTF. In DNA form, the CDR3 reads TGTGCCACCAGCCCCGGGACATCATTTGGCTACACCTTC.